Each of the 11 T cell receptor beta chains below was sequenced from the same sample in a study of T-cell memory formation after mild COVID-19. TCRdb passed the 5' RACE reads through MiXCR, listing each CDR3 protein once. The data contain 190,000 or so distinct CDR3 sequences, about 10% of them seen just once; the ten biggest clones take up just over 3%. The sequencing sample was made of PBMCs or a T cell subset sorted from them (not recorded which). These receptors came from a man between 18 and 29 years old who had mild COVID-19 (a few samples of this study predate the infection). Cell type and time point are not known.

This clonotype was observed a few times. The J gene is TRBJ2-1, the V gene TRBV7-2, with D possibly being TRBD2 (5 bases). This CDR3 comprises 14 residues. The V gene's germline CDR1 is SGHTA and CDR2 FQGNSA. The ends were cut back, 1 base at V and 4 bases at J, with 8 bases in the middle. The CDR3 reads CASSLGGFYNEQFF. The CDR3 DNA follows: TGTGCCAGCAGCTTAGGCGGGTTTTACAATGAGCAGTTCTTC. Supplemented by reference TRBV7-2 and TRBJ2-1, the full variable domain reads GAGVSQSPSNKVTEKGKDVELRCDPISGHTALYWYRQSLGQGLEFLIYFQGNSAPDKSGLPSDRFSAERTGGSVSTLTIQRTQQEDSAVYLCASSLGGFYNEQFFGPGTRLTVL.

Note on this clonotype: Germline is not matched at one junction end, which may reflect a read error. The chain is built from TRBV4-1 and TRBJ2-3; 7 bases fit TRBD2. CDR3 length: 14 amino acids. Germline CDR1 MGHRA, CDR2 YSYEKL. Here the CDR3 reads CASSQTGLADTQYF. As DNA, the CDR3 is TGTGCCAGCAGTCAAACTGGACTAGCAGATACGCAGTATTTT.

This clonotype has just a few counts. The genes are TRBV4-2 and TRBJ1-1; D is possibly TRBD1 (5 bases). V was clipped by 4 bases and J by 5 bases, with 17 bases between them. CDR3 size: 15 residues. Per the germline V gene, CDR1 is LGHNA and CDR2 is YNFKEQ. The CDR3 protein is CASSLGAAQGTEAFF. DNA of the CDR3: TGTGCCAGCAGCCTCGGGGCGGCTCAGGGAACTGAAGCTTTCTTT.

In its sample, this clonotype was seen a few times. This chain uses TRBV5-1 with TRBJ1-3, with D maybe TRBD1 (6 bases). The length of the CDR3 is 16 residues. The germline CDR1 and CDR2 sequences are SGHRS and YFSETQ. The ends were cut back, 4 bases at V and 0 bases at J, with 14 bases in the middle. CDR3 amino acids: CASSLGGHDSGNTIYF. The CDR3 DNA reads TGCGCCAGCAGCCTAGGGGGACATGACTCTGGAAACACCATATATTTT.

V gene TRBV19 combines with J gene TRBJ1-1; D is ambiguous. CDR3 size: 11 residues. The germline V gene has CDR1 LNHDA and CDR2 SQIVND (reference sequence). The V and J ends lost 7 bases and 1 base respectively, with 4 bases between them. The CDR3 is CASIRNTEAFF. The CDR3 coding sequence is TGTGCCAGTATCCGGAACACTGAAGCTTTCTTT.

The chain carries TRBV9 and TRBJ1-2, with a possible D match to TRBD1 (5 bases). The ends were cut back, 2 bases at V and 8 bases at J, with 25 bases in the middle. The CDR3 loop spans 17 amino acids. Germline V gene data show CDR1 as SGDLS and CDR2 as YYNGEE. CDR3 in amino acids: CASSVTGRLTELGGYTF. CDR3 DNA: TGTGCCAGCAGCGTGACGGGACGTCTAACCGAACTCGGGGGCTACACCTTC. Variable domain in full (rest from reference TRBV9 and TRBJ1-2): DSGVTQTPKHLITATGQRVTLRCSPRSGDLSVYWYQQSLDQGLQFLIQYYNGEERAKGNILERFSAQQFPDLHSELNLSSLELGDSALYFCASSVTGRLTELGGYTFGSGTRLTVV.

The sample holds a few counts of this clonotype. V and J are TRBV6-5 and TRBJ1-1; 8 bases fit TRBD1. Germline CDR1 reads MNHEY; CDR2 reads SVGAGI. The V gene end was trimmed by 6 bases and the J gene end by 4 bases; junction bases not matched to a gene: 7. CDR3 size: 14 residues. For the CDR3, the DNA is TGTGCCAGCAGCCCGGGACAGGTAGGCACTGAAGCTTTCTTT. Protein: CASSPGQVGTEAFF.

This clonotype appeared a few times. The chain combines TRBV19 with TRBJ1-3; D remains ambiguous. The germline V and J ends were trimmed by 10 bases and 2 bases, with 12 bases remaining between them. The CDR3 has 13 residues. Germline-derived CDR1 and CDR2 are LNHDA and SQIVND (reference sequence). The CDR3 region has the DNA TGTGCCACTATGAGGACGGCTGGAAACACCATATATTTT. Translated: CATMRTAGNTIYF.

The CDR3 sequence is CASSSTGGGGEQYV. Here the CDR3 DNA reads TGTGCCAGCAGTTCCACAGGGGGCGGGGGCGAGCAGTACGTC. The J gene is TRBJ2-7, the V gene TRBV6-5; 9 bases fit TRBD1. J gave up 6 bases and V 4 bases, and 7 bases lay outside the gene matches. This CDR3 region has 14 residues. The germline gives CDR1 MNHEY, CDR2 SVGAGI.

This clonotype was counted many times. The chain combines TRBV6-5 with TRBJ1-1; maybe TRBD1 (5 bases). Trimming cost V 5 bases and J 6 bases, with 19 bases left between them. The CDR3 contains 15 residues. Germline assignment: CDR1 MNHEY and CDR2 SVGAGI. The CDR3 region is CASSKGWGITAEAFF. CDR3 nucleotide sequence: TGTGCCAGCAGTAAAGGGTGGGGGATCACCGCTGAAGCTTTCTTT.

The chain recombines TRBV11-2 with TRBJ2-3; D might be TRBD2 (7 bases). This CDR3 has 16 residues. Germline CDR1 reads SGHAT; CDR2 reads FQNNGV. The V end lost 5 bases, the J end lost 2 bases, and 17 bases lay between the germline ends. The DNA for the CDR3 is TGTGCCAGCAGCCACGTGCGGGGGCCGATCACAGATACGCAGTATTTT. Amino acid sequence: CASSHVRGPITDTQYF.